The source of this T cell receptor (beta chain) is a study of identical twins. This clonotype was detected a few times. Its specificity is not known. TCRdb re-called the 5' RACE reads with MiXCR, one entry per CDR3 protein. The sample holds some 1,700,000 distinct CDR3 sequences, under 35% seen once. Study-wide findings and caveats: Out-of-frame beta chain sequences displayed weaker excess sharing between twins. A cross-sectional statistical analysis, not follow-up of the same donors, supported the conclusions. The abundant beta clonotypes from cord blood had fewer insertions, and memory repertoires had none of this.

The CDR3 sequence is 15 residues long. In germline, CDR1 is MNHEY, CDR2 SVGEGT. Sequencing was carried out using cord blood. This sequence originates from a newborn girl in good health. This chain joins TRBV6-2 or TRBV6-3 and TRBJ2-4; 11 nucleotides align to TRBD2. The J call could be wrong; TRBJ2-7 is a better fit for the DNA end. The CDR3 sequence: CASSPGLAGGFEQYF. CDR3 in DNA: TGTGCCAGCAGCCCCGGGCTAGCGGGGGGATTCGAGCAGTACTTC.